Listed below are T cell receptor beta chains from one sample, sequenced in a study of T cell responses to AZD1222 COVID-19 vaccine. The protocol was immunoSEQ multiplex PCR, while the TCRdb copy is restricted to in-frame clones and leaves out a portion. The sample contains 80,000 to 100,000 clones, roughly nine tenths of which appear only once. Material: peripheral blood, obtained on day 0 of AZD1222 vaccination. These TCRs come from an adult in good health. Each CDR3 is given with its conserved first and last residue. The D gene is left open where the match is weak. For some rows the clone size is stated as once, few or many, or as a class when expanded; others skip it.

D gene	clone size	V gene	J gene	CDR3 DNA	CDR3 protein
NA	NA	TRBV6-5	TRBJ2-3	TGTGCCAGCAGTTACCGTGGGCAGATTAGCACAGATACGCAGTATTTT	CASSYRGQISTDTQYF
NA	NA	TRBV7-2	TRBJ1-2	TGTGCCAGCAGACCACCGGGACACGGCTATGGCTACACCTTC	CASRPPGHGYGYTF
NA	NA	TRBV18	TRBJ2-7	TGTGCCAGCTCGTCGACAGAGGCCTACGAGCAGTACTTC	CASSSTEAYEQYF
TRBD1	NA	TRBV5-6	TRBJ2-1	TGTGCCAGCAGCCCGCCTTGGACAGGGAAGAATGAGCAGTTCTTC	CASSPPWTGKNEQFF
TRBD1	NA	TRBV5-4	TRBJ1-4	TGTGCCAGCAGCTGGGACCGACAGGGAGAAAAACTGTTTTTT	CASSWDRQGEKLFF
TRBD2	NA	TRBV7-6	TRBJ2-2	TGTGCCAGCAGCCATAGCGGGGGGCTTGACGGGGAGCTGTTTTTT	CASSHSGGLDGELFF
NA	NA	TRBV20-1	TRBJ2-5	TGCAGTGCTAGAAGAGAGACCCAGTACTTC	CSARRETQYF
NA	NA	TRBV4-2	TRBJ1-4	TGTGCCAGCAGTTCCCCCCGCGGGAGGGGACATGAAAAACTGTTTTTT	CASSSPRGRGHEKLFF
NA	NA	TRBV5-4	TRBJ1-2	TGTGCCAGCAGCTTGGCAGGGCACGCCGGAGGTTACACCTTC	CASSLAGHAGGYTF
TRBD2	NA	TRBV4-1	TRBJ2-7	TGCGCCAGCAGCCAGACTAGCGGGAGTTCCTACGAGCAGTACTTC	CASSQTSGSSYEQYF
NA	once	TRBV2	TRBJ2-6	TGTGCCAGCGAGGGGGTGGTCTCTGGGGCCAACGTCCTGACTTTC	CASEGVVSGANVLTF
NA	NA	TRBV28	TRBJ2-1	TGTGCCAGCACCCCGGGACTTCGATACAATGAGCAGTTCTTC	CASTPGLRYNEQFF
NA	NA	TRBV28	TRBJ2-7	TGTGCCAGCAGTCCACGGACAGTCTCCCCTTTTTTTTTC	CASSPRTVSPFFF
NA	NA	TRBV23-1	TRBJ1-1	TGCGCCAGCAGTCAATCCAAGGACATAGAATGCACTGAAGCTTTCTTT	CASSQSKDIECTEAFF
TRBD1	NA	TRBV30	TRBJ1-5	TGTGCCTGGAGTTCCCCGGACAGGGACCAGCCCCAGCATTTT	CAWSSPDRDQPQHF
NA	NA	TRBV28	TRBJ2-1	TGTGCCGCGACTCCTGGGGGCACGTACACTCGTGAGCAGTTCTTC	CAATPGGTYTREQFF
NA	NA	TRBV27	TRBJ1-6	TGTGCCAGCACGGATAACAGGGCTTCACCCCTCCACTTT	CASTDNRASPLHF
TRBD2	NA	TRBV27	TRBJ2-1	TGTGCCAGCGGAATATTGACTAGCGGGAGGGAGTACAATGAGCAGTTCTTC	CASGILTSGREYNEQFF
NA	NA	TRBV5-6	TRBJ1-1	TGTGCCAGCAGCTGGGACACTGAAGCTTTCTTT	CASSWDTEAFF
NA	NA	TRBV6-4	TRBJ1-1	TGTGCCAGCAGCCACGGGGTAGGCACTGAAGCTTTCTTT	CASSHGVGTEAFF
NA	NA	TRBV7-3	TRBJ1-6	TGTGCCAGCAGCCTAGGATGGGATTCACCCCTCCACTTT	CASSLGWDSPLHF
TRBD1	NA	TRBV18	TRBJ1-6	TGTGCCAGCTCACCCCCTCGACAGGGGGATTATTCACCCCTCCACTTT	CASSPPRQGDYSPLHF
NA	NA	TRBV29-1	TRBJ1-4	TGCAGCGTTGATTGGGGGAGGAAACTGTTTTTT	CSVDWGRKLFF
NA	NA	TRBV18	TRBJ2-5	TGTGCCAGCGGCCCGGGGGATATGGCAGAGACCCAGTACTTC	CASGPGDMAETQYF
NA	NA	TRBV18	TRBJ1-4	TGTGCCAGCTCACCGAAACCACGGGCGACAGATGAAAAACTGTTTTTT	CASSPKPRATDEKLFF
TRBD2	NA	TRBV27	TRBJ2-1	TGTGCCAGCAGTTTAGTGTCCGGGAGGTGGGGTGAGCAGTTCTTC	CASSLVSGRWGEQFF
NA	few	TRBV7-9	TRBJ2-1	TGTGCCAGCAGCTCTAGGCAGGGAAATGAGCAGTTCTTC	CASSSRQGNEQFF
NA	NA	TRBV7-9	TRBJ1-2	TGTGCCAGCAGCTTAGTGGGCAGGACCAGCTATGGCTACACCTTC	CASSLVGRTSYGYTF
NA	NA	TRBV5-1	TRBJ2-1	TGCGCCAGCAGCTTGTTATCAGGGAGCTCCTACAATGAGCAGTTCTTC	CASSLLSGSSYNEQFF
NA	NA	TRBV12-3/TRBV12-4	TRBJ2-7	TGTGCCAGCAGTCGGGACTACGAGCAGTACTTC	CASSRDYEQYF
TRBD1	NA	TRBV19	TRBJ1-4	TGTGCCAGTAGTATATACGGACAGGGGATTCAAAAACTGTTTTTT	CASSIYGQGIQKLFF
NA	NA	TRBV6-5	TRBJ2-5	TGTGCCAGCAGTCAGTGGACAGTTTCGGAGACCCAGTACTTC	CASSQWTVSETQYF
NA	NA	TRBV5-4	TRBJ1-6	TGTGCCAGCAGCTTGGGGGGGTATAATTCACCCCTCCACTTT	CASSLGGYNSPLHF
NA	NA	TRBV28	TRBJ2-5	TGTGCCAGCAGTTTATCGGGGTTCCAAGAGACCCAGTACTTC	CASSLSGFQETQYF
NA	NA	TRBV28	TRBJ1-2	TGTGCCAGCAGTACCGGTCAAAACTATGGCTACACCTTC	CASSTGQNYGYTF
NA	NA	TRBV3-1/TRBV3-2	TRBJ2-1	TGTGCCAGCAGCCAAGAGTGGGGTGGGTCCTACAATGAGCAGTTCTTC	CASSQEWGGSYNEQFF
TRBD1	once	TRBV4-1	TRBJ1-2	TGCGCCAGCAGCCAAGGGGGACAGGGTGGCTATGGCTACACCTTC	CASSQGGQGGYGYTF
TRBD1	NA	TRBV19	TRBJ2-1	TGTGCCAGTAGTTCCGGACAGGGTAACTACAATGAGCAGTTCTTC	CASSSGQGNYNEQFF
NA	NA	TRBV5-1	TRBJ2-5	TGCGCCAGCAGCAGAAGGGGAGAGACCCAGTACTTC	CASSRRGETQYF
NA	NA	TRBV21-1	TRBJ1-6	TGTGCCAGCAGCAACACTTACCAGGGAGGGCTCTATAATTCACCCCTCCACTTT	CASSNTYQGGLYNSPLHF
NA	once	TRBV7-2	TRBJ1-3	TGTGCCAGCAGCTTAGCTTTTCCGAGCTCTGGAAACACCATATATTTT	CASSLAFPSSGNTIYF
NA	once	TRBV19	TRBJ2-3	TGTGCCAGTAGTGTGAAGACTAGCACAGATACGCAGTATTTT	CASSVKTSTDTQYF
TRBD1	NA	TRBV18	TRBJ1-1	TGTGCCAGCTCACCAAGGGACAGCATGAACACTGAAGCTTTCTTT	CASSPRDSMNTEAFF
TRBD1	NA	TRBV2	TRBJ2-1	TGTGCCAGCAGTCCGACAGGGGGCTCCTACAATGAGCAGTTCTTC	CASSPTGGSYNEQFF
NA	NA	TRBV11-2	TRBJ1-1	TGTGCCAGCAGCTTAGCGGGGGGGGCCGCTGAAGCTTTCTTT	CASSLAGGAAEAFF
TRBD2	once	TRBV3-1/TRBV3-2	TRBJ2-5	TGTGCCAGCAGCCACATAGCGGGGGGAACGTACCAAGAGACCCAGTACTTC	CASSHIAGGTYQETQYF
NA	NA	TRBV6-5	TRBJ2-6	TGTGCCAGCACGGGAGTAGGGACTGGGGCCAACGTCCTGACTTTC	CASTGVGTGANVLTF
TRBD1	few	TRBV4-1	TRBJ1-5	TGCGCCAGCAGCCACTCACCCGGGACAGGCTCAAATCAGCCCCAGCATTTT	CASSHSPGTGSNQPQHF
TRBD1	NA	TRBV2	TRBJ1-5	TGTGCCAGCAGCCGGGACAGCAACAATCAGCTCCAGCATTTT	CASSRDSNNQLQHF
NA	NA	TRBV9	TRBJ2-5	TGTGCCAGCAGCGCCCAGGGGCTGGAGACCCAGTACTTC	CASSAQGLETQYF
NA	NA	TRBV7-2	TRBJ2-2	TGTGCCAGCAGCTTTCCTAGCAACACCGGGGAGCTGTTTTTT	CASSFPSNTGELFF
TRBD1	NA	TRBV4-1	TRBJ2-7	TGCGCCAGCAGCCCTCCGGGACAGGGGGAGAACGAGCAGTACTTC	CASSPPGQGENEQYF
NA	NA	TRBV7-6	TRBJ2-5	TGTGCCAGCAGCTCGGACAGTGCAAACTTGTACCAAGAGACCCAGTACTTC	CASSSDSANLYQETQYF
NA	NA	TRBV27	TRBJ1-5	TGTGCCAGCAGTTTTCTGGGCGGCTTTAATCAGCCCCAGCATTTT	CASSFLGGFNQPQHF